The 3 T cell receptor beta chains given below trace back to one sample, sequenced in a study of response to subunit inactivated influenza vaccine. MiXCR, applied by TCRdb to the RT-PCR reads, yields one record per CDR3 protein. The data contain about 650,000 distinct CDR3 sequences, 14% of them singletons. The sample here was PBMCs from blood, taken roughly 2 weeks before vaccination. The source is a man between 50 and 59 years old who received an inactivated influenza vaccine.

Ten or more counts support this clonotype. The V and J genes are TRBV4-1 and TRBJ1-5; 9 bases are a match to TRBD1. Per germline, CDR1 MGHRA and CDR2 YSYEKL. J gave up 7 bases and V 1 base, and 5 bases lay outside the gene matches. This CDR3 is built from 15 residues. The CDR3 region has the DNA TGCGCCAGCAGCCAAGGAGGACAGGGGATCCAGCCCCAGCATTTT. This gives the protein CASSQGGQGIQPQHF.

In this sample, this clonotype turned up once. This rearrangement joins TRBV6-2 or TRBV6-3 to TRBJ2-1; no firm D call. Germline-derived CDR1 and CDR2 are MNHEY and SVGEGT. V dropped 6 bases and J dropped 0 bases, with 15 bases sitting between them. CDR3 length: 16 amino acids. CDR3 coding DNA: TGTGCCAGCAGCCCTGAGGCGTTCTACTCCTACAATGAGCAGTTCTTC. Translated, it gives CASSPEAFYSYNEQFF.

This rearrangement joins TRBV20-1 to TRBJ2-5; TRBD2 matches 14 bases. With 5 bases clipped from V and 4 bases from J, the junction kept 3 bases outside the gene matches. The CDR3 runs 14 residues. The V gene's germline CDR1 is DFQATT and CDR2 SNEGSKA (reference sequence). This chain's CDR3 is CSAGTSGSRETQYF. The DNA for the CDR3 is TGCAGTGCTGGGACTAGCGGGAGTCGAGAGACCCAGTACTTC.